The 15 T cell receptor beta chains below were found in one sample sequenced in a study of blood T cell repertoires in COVID-19. Profiled with immunoSEQ multiplex PCR; TCRdb holds only in-frame clones, not every one. The data show some 200,000 clones, 70% to 85% seen once. The sequencing input was PBMCs or T cells enriched from blood (not recorded which). These receptors all come from a woman aged 55 to 70 with acute COVID-19.

The gene calls are TRBV7-8 and TRBJ1-1, with 12 bases fitting TRBD1. The germline gives CDR1 SGHVS, CDR2 FQNEAQ. V dropped 2 bases and J dropped 4; count of bases not matched to a gene: 5. This CDR3 is built from 16 residues. The chain's CDR3 is CASSLTPGQGATEAFF. The DNA of the CDR3 is TGTGCCAGCAGCTTAACCCCGGGACAGGGGGCCACTGAAGCTTTCTTT.

The chain carries TRBV4-1 and TRBJ2-2, with 7 bases lining up with TRBD1. Germline V CDR1 and CDR2: MGHRA, YSYEKL. This CDR3 has 15 amino acids. V shed 1 base and J 4 bases; nucleotides not matched to a gene: 3. CDR3 sequence (DNA): TGCGCCAGCAGCCAAGGACAGGGATCCACCGGGGAGCTGTTTTTT. This encodes CASSQGQGSTGELFF.

The rearrangement links TRBV4-3 to TRBJ1-6; D is uncertain. Trimming removed 2 bases at V and 8 bases at J, with 13 bases between. This CDR3 has 15 residues. Per the germline V gene, CDR1 is LGHNA and CDR2 is YSLEER. In nucleotides, the CDR3 is TGCGCCAGCAGCCAATCTGAGCGGACCTATTCACCCCTCCACTTT. This codes for CASSQSERTYSPLHF.

The chain recombines TRBV11-2 with TRBJ1-6; 8 bases agree with TRBD1. Germline V gives CDR1 SGHAT, CDR2 FQNNGV. The V and J ends lost 7 bases and 9 bases, in that order; junction bases with no gene match: 8. The CDR3 length is 14 residues. The CDR3 protein is CASNDGQGASPLHF. The CDR3 DNA follows: TGTGCCAGCAACGACGGACAGGGTGCTTCACCCCTCCACTTT.

The gene calls are TRBV3-1 (or the pseudogene TRBV3-2) and TRBJ1-2; D is undetermined. This CDR3 spans 15 amino acids. V lost 1 base and J lost 8, with 17 bases in between. In germline, CDR1 is LGHDT, CDR2 YNNKEL (reference sequence). CDR3 protein: CASSQAPGSSLGYTF. The CDR3, as DNA: TGTGCCAGCAGCCAAGCACCGGGATCTAGTTTGGGCTACACCTTC.

This clone was detected once. The chain has TRBV30 and TRBJ2-5; D gene unclear. CDR1 and CDR2 (germline): GTSNPN, SVGIG (reference sequence). V was pared by 7 bases and J by 5 bases, with 8 bases between. This CDR3 is 10 amino acids long. DNA of the CDR3: TGTGCCTTTTATCGGGAGACCCAGTACTTC. This encodes CAFYRETQYF.

This clone came up a few times. The rearrangement uses TRBV10-2 and TRBJ1-2, with D perhaps matching TRBD1 (5 bases). In germline, CDR1 is WSHSY, CDR2 SAAADI. The CDR3 is made up of 14 amino acids. Trimming took 8 bases from V and 6 from J, leaving 19 bases between them. DNA for the CDR3: TGCGCCAGCGGGGAGGGGATCAAAAGAAATGGCTACACCTTC. Residues: CASGEGIKRNGYTF.

The CDR3 loop is CASSVLDRTSYNEQFF. CDR3 coding DNA: TGCGCCAGCAGCGTATTGGACAGAACTTCCTACAATGAGCAGTTCTTC. This chain uses TRBV5-1 with TRBJ2-1; the D gene is possibly TRBD1 (6 bases). V lost 4 bases and J lost 1, with 15 bases in between. The germline CDR1 and CDR2 sequences are SGHRS and YFSETQ. CDR3 length: 16 amino acids.

V usage is TRBV27 and J usage is TRBJ1-1; perhaps TRBD1 as D (5 bases). This CDR3 has 15 amino acids. The germline V gene encodes CDR1 MNHEY and CDR2 SMNVEV (reference sequence). Deletions cut 3 bases from V and 0 bases from J, with 11 bases between. CDR3: CASSFNRWMNTEAFF. CDR3 sequence (DNA): TGTGCCAGCAGTTTCAACAGGTGGATGAACACTGAAGCTTTCTTT.

The sample holds a few counts of this clone. The V call is TRBV13, the J call TRBJ2-3; 9 nucleotides line up with TRBD2. Germline loops: CDR1 PRHDT, CDR2 FYEKMQ (reference sequence). This CDR3 is built from 14 residues. V trimming: 5 bases; J trimming: 12 bases; junction bases outside the gene matches: 12. The CDR3 sequence is CASSPQRMGTSQYF. The CDR3 DNA reads TGTGCCAGCAGCCCACAAAGGATGGGGACTAGCCAGTATTTT.

J is TRBJ1-5 and V is TRBV6-1; unclear D gene. This CDR3 has 18 amino acids. V lost 1 base and J 0 bases, leaving 16 bases between the germline ends. The germline V gene has CDR1 MNHNS and CDR2 SASEGT. CDR3 sequence (DNA): TGTGCCAGCAGTGAAGGGTCAGATGGAGTTTATAGCAATCAGCCCCAGCATTTT. Translated, it gives CASSEGSDGVYSNQPQHF.

The CDR3 sequence is CASSVLSSSYEQYF. The CDR3 region has the DNA TGTGCCAGCAGCGTACTTTCGAGCTCCTACGAGCAGTACTTC. The chain recombines TRBV9 with TRBJ2-7; D gene ambiguous. This CDR3 spans 14 amino acids. V was pared by 1 base and J by 0 bases, with 8 bases between. Germline lookup yields CDR1 SGDLS and CDR2 YYNGEE.

The rearrangement joins TRBV5-1 to TRBJ1-5; D ambiguous. This CDR3 comprises 15 residues. The V gene's germline CDR1 is SGHRS and CDR2 YFSETQ. Between the trimmed V and J ends, which lost 4 bases and 0 bases, there was a span of 11 bases. The CDR3 protein is CASSPAVGSNQPQHF. The CDR3 bases are TGCGCCAGCAGCCCGGCGGTGGGTAGCAATCAGCCCCAGCATTTT.

The rearrangement joins TRBV6-1 to TRBJ1-2; 12 nucleotides line up with TRBD1. The V gene's germline CDR1 is MNHNS and CDR2 SASEGT. Trimming removed 4 bases from V and 2 bases from J; junction bases left unmatched: 8. CDR3 length: 17 amino acids. The CDR3 DNA reads as TGTGCCAGCAGTGCCCCCGGGACAGGGGGCGTCAACTATGGCTACACCTTC. This translates into CASSAPGTGGVNYGYTF.

This chain links TRBV30 with TRBJ1-2; TRBD1 is a possible D gene (5 bases). The ends were cut back, 4 bases at V and 4 bases at J, with 22 bases in the middle. CDR3 size: 16 residues. CDR1 is GTSNPN, CDR2 SVGIG, per germline (reference sequence). DNA for the CDR3: TGTGCCTGGAAAGGGGAAGGCGGCGACTGGGCCTATGGCTACACCTTC. Translated, it gives CAWKGEGGDWAYGYTF. The full variable domain, completed using reference TRBV30 and TRBJ1-2, is SQTIHQWPATLVQPVGSPLSLECTVEGTSNPNLYWYRQAAGRGLQLLFYSVGIGQISSEVPQNLSASRPQDRQFILSSKKLLLSDSGFYLCAWKGEGGDWAYGYTFGSGTRLTVV.